This TCR beta chain was documented in a study of blood T cell repertoires in COVID-19. Study at large: Specimens from acute and convalescent COVID-19 originated in the United States, Italy and Spain. Nucleic acid was either cDNA or gDNA, and it came from T cells, B-cell-depleted T cells, or PBMCs.

CDR1 is MDHEN and CDR2 is SYDVKM in the germline V gene. CDR3 size: 14 residues. The V end lost 4 bases, the J end lost 5 bases, and 12 bases lay between the germline ends. Original handling: Scientists estimated how many nucleated cells there were by amplifying reference gene primers. TCRdb's table, derived via immunoSEQ multiplex PCR, lists solely in-frame clones and lacks some. V and J calls and clone size are those listed in that table; D and trimming were worked out from the DNA. The sample contains 45,000 or so clones, approximately 86% of which appear only once. This chain connects TRBV28 to TRBJ1-5; a possible D gene is TRBD1 (6 bases). The sequence was collected from a man between 40 and 49 years old with active COVID-19. Sequenced input: peripheral blood. The CDR3 protein is CASSWTVGYQPQHF. The CDR3 DNA is TGTGCCAGCAGTTGGACAGTAGGATATCAGCCCCAGCATTTT.